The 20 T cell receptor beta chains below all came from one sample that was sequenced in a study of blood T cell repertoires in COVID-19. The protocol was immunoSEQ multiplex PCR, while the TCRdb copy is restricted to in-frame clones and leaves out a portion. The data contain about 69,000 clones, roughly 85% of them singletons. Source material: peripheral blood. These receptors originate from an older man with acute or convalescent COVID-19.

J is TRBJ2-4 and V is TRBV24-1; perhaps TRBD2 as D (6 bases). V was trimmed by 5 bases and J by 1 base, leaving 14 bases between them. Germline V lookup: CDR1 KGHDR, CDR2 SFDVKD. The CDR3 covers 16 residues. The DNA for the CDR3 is TGTGCCACCAGTGCCCACGGGAGTTCCGCCAAAAACATTCAGTACTTC. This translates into CATSAHGSSAKNIQYF.

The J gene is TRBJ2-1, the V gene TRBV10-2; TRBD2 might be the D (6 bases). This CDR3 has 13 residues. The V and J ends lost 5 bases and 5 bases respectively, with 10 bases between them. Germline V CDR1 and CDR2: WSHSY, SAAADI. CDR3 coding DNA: TGCGCCAGCAGTACGGTAGCGGACAATGAGCAGTTCTTC. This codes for CASSTVADNEQFF.

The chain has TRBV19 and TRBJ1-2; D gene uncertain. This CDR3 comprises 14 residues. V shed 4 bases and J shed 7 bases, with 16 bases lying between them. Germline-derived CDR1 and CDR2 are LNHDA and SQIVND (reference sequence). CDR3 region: CASSRTHTMPGYTF. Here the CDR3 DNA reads TGTGCCAGTAGTAGAACGCACACTATGCCTGGCTACACCTTC.

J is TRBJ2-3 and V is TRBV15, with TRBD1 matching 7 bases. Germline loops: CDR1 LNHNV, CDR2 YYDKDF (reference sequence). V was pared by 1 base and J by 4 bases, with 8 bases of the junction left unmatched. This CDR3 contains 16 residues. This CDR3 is CATSRGMTGLADTQYF. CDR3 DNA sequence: TGTGCCACCAGCAGAGGGATGACAGGGCTTGCAGATACGCAGTATTTT.

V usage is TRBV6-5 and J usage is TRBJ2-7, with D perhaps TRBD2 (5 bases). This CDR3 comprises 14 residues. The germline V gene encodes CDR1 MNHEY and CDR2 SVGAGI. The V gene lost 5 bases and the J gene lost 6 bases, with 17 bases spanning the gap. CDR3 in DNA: TGTGCCAGCAGTCGGGCGGGCCTCTCGGGCGAGCAGTACTTC. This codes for CASSRAGLSGEQYF.

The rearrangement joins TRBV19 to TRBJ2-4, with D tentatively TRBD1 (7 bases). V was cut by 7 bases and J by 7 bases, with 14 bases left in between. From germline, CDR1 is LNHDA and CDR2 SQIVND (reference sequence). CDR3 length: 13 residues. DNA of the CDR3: TGTGCCAGTACCCCGACAGGGAGGAACATTCAGTACTTC. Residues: CASTPTGRNIQYF.

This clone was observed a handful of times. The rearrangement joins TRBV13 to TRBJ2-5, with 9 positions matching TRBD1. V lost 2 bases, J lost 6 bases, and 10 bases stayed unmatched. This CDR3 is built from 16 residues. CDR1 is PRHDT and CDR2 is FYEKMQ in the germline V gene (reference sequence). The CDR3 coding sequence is TGTGCCAGCAGCTTATTAGGGACAGGGAGAAAGAAGACCCAGTACTTC. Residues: CASSLLGTGRKKTQYF.

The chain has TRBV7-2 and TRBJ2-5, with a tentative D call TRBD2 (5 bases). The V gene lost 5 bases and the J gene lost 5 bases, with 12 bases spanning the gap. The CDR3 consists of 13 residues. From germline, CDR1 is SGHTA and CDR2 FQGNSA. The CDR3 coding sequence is TGTGCCAGCAGCGTTGGGAGAGCGGAGACCCAGTACTTC. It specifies CASSVGRAETQYF.

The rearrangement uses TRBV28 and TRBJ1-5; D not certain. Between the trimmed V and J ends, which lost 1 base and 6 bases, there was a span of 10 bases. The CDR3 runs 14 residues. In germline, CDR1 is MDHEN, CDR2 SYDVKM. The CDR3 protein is CASSLSRGTQPQHF. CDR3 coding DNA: TGTGCCAGCAGTTTATCTCGGGGAACTCAGCCCCAGCATTTT.

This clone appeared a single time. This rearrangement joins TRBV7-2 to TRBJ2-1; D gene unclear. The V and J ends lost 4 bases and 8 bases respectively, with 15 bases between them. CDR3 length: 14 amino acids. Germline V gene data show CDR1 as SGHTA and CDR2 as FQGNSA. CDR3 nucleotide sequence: TGTGCCAGCAGCTCCGAGAGGCTAGTCCATGAGCAGTTCTTC. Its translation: CASSSERLVHEQFF.

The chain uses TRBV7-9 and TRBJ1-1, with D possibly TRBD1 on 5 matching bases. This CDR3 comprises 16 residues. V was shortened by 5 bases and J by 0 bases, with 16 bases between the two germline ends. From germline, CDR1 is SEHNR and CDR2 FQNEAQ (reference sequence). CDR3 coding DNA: TGTGCCAGCAGCCGTACCCGGGGGAACATGAACACTGAAGCTTTCTTT. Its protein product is CASSRTRGNMNTEAFF. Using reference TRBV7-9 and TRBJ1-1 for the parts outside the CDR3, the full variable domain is DTGVSQNPRHKITKRGQNVTFRCDPISEHNRLYWYRQTLGQGPEFLTYFQNEAQLEKSRLLSDRFSAERPKGSFSTLEIQRTEQGDSAMYLCASSRTRGNMNTEAFFGQGTRLTVV.

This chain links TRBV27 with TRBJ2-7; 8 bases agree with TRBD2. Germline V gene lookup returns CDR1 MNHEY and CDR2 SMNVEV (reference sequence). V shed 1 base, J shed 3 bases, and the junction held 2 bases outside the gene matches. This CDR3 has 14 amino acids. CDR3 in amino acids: CASSLWSGSYEQYF. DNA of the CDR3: TGTGCCAGCAGTTTATGGAGCGGGAGCTACGAGCAGTACTTC.

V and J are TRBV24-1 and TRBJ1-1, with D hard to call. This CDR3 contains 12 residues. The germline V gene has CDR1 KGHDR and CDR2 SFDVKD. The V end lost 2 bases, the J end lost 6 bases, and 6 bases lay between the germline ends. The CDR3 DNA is TGTGCCACCAGTGATTATAACTCTGAAGCTTTCTTT. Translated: CATSDYNSEAFF.

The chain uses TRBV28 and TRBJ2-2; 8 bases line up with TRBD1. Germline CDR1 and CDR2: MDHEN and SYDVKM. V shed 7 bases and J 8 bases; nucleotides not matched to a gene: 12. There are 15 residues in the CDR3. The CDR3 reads CASTPFQGAAGELFF. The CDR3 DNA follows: TGTGCCAGCACACCCTTCCAGGGGGCGGCGGGGGAGCTGTTTTTT. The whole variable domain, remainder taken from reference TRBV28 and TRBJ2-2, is DVKVTQSSRYLVKRTGEKVFLECVQDMDHENMFWYRQDPGLGLRLIYFSYDVKMKEKGDIPEGYSVSREKKERFSLILESASTNQTSMYLCASTPFQGAAGELFFGEGSRLTVL.

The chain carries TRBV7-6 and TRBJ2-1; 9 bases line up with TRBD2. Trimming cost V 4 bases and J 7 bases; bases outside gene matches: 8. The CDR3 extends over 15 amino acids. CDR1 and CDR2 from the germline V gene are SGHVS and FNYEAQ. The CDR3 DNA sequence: TGTGCCAGCAGCTACCTAGCGGGATCGGGGAATGAGCAGTTCTTC. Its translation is CASSYLAGSGNEQFF. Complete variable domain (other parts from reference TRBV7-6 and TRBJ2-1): GAGVSQSPRYKVTKRGQDVALRCDPISGHVSLYWYRQALGQGPEFLTYFNYEAQQDKSGLPNDRFSAERPEGSISTLTIQRTEQRDSAMYRCASSYLAGSGNEQFFGPGTRLTVL.

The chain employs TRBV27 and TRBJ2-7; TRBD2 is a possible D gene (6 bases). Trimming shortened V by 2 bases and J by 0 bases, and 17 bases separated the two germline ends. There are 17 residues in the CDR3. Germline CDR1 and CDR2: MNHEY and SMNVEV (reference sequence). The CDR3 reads CASSLGPSGGSSYEQYF. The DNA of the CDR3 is TGTGCCAGCAGTTTAGGACCCTCCGGGGGAAGCTCCTACGAGCAGTACTTC.

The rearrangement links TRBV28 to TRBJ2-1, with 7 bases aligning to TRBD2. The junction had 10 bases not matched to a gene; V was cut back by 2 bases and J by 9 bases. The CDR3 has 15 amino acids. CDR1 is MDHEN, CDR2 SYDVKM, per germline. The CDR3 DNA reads TGTGCCAGCAGTTTAAGAGGCGGGAGAGGGATTGAGCAGTTCTTC. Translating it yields CASSLRGGRGIEQFF.

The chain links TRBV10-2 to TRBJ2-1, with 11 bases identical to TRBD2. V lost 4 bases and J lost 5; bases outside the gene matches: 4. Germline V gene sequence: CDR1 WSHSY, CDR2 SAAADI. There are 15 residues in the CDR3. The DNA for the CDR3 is TGCGCCAGCAGTGCGACTAGCGGGATTAACAATGAGCAGTTCTTC. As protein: CASSATSGINNEQFF.

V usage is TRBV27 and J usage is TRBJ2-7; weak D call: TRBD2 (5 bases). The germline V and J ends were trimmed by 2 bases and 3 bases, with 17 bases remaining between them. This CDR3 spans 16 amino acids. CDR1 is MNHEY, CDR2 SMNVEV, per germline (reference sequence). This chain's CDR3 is CASSLILGEGRYEQYF. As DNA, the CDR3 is TGTGCCAGCAGTTTAATTTTGGGTGAGGGCCGCTACGAGCAGTACTTC.

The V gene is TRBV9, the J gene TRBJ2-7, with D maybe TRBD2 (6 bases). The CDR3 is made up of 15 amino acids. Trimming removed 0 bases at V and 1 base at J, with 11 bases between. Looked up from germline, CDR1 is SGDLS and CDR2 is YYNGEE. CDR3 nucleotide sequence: TGTGCCAGCAGCGTAGGTCTAGCGCCTTCCTACGAGCAGTACTTC. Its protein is CASSVGLAPSYEQYF.